The 13 T cell receptor beta chains in this list originate from one sample, sequenced in a study of T-cell memory formation after mild COVID-19. Each CDR3 protein is one row after TCRdb ran MiXCR on the 5' RACE reads. The table has around 340,000 distinct CDR3 sequences, roughly 21% seen once. The sequencing sample was made of PBMCs or a T cell subset sorted from them (not recorded which). The receptors originated from an adult woman who had mild COVID-19 (a few samples of this study predate the infection). Cell type and time point are not known.

This clonotype was seen more than once but under ten times. V and J are TRBV18 and TRBJ2-7, with D possibly being TRBD1 or TRBD2 (5 bases each). V lost 2 bases, J lost 2 bases, and 10 bases lay in between. Germline CDR1 reads KGHSH; CDR2 reads LQKENI. There are 14 residues in the CDR3. CDR3 in DNA: TGTGCCAGCTCACCAAGGGACGGACCCTACGAGCAGTACTTC. It encodes CASSPRDGPYEQYF.

This clonotype was seen only once. The chain employs TRBV28 and TRBJ2-7, with a weak D call TRBD1 (6 bases). Per the germline V gene, CDR1 is MDHEN and CDR2 is SYDVKM. The germline V and J ends were trimmed by 6 bases and 3 bases, with 21 bases remaining between them. CDR3 size: 16 residues. The CDR3 is CASRANQPGQFYEQYF. The CDR3 DNA reads TGTGCCAGCAGAGCCAATCAACCCGGACAGTTCTACGAGCAGTACTTC. Using reference TRBV28 and TRBJ2-7 for the parts outside the CDR3, the full variable domain is DVKVTQSSRYLVKRTGEKVFLECVQDMDHENMFWYRQDPGLGLRLIYFSYDVKMKEKGDIPEGYSVSREKKERFSLILESASTNQTSMYLCASRANQPGQFYEQYFGPGTRLTVT.

Only a few counts were recorded for this clonotype. This chain links TRBV5-1 with TRBJ2-4, with D perhaps matching TRBD2 (5 bases). V was pared by 0 bases and J by 6 bases, with 16 bases between. Germline-derived CDR1 and CDR2 are SGHRS and YFSETQ. The CDR3 is made up of 16 amino acids. The CDR3 here is CASSLEVASRGNIQYF. The CDR3 DNA is TGCGCCAGCAGCTTGGAGGTAGCGAGTCGCGGAAACATTCAGTACTTC.

This rearrangement joins TRBV15 to TRBJ2-5, with D unresolved. CDR3 size: 14 residues. Per germline, CDR1 LNHNV and CDR2 YYDKDF (reference sequence). V lost 0 bases, J lost 5 bases, and 10 bases lay in between. CDR3 nucleotide sequence: TGTGCCACCAGCAGAGACGTTCGGGCGGAGACCCAGTACTTC. Translation gives CATSRDVRAETQYF.

This clonotype was seen ten or more times. The J gene is TRBJ2-1, the V gene TRBV7-9; maybe TRBD1 (6 bases). CDR1 is SEHNR and CDR2 is FQNEAQ in the germline V gene (reference sequence). V was shortened by 4 bases and J by 4 bases, with 11 bases between the two germline ends. This CDR3 has 14 amino acids. Written as DNA, the CDR3 is TGTGCCAGCAGCTCCGGGACACAGTACAATGAGCAGTTCTTC. Its translation: CASSSGTQYNEQFF.

This clonotype was seen a few times. The chain employs TRBV9 and TRBJ2-5, with 8 bases matching TRBD2. The V and J ends lost 4 bases and 4 bases, in that order; junction bases with no gene match: 6. Germline CDR1 and CDR2: SGDLS and YYNGEE. This CDR3 comprises 14 residues. This chain's CDR3 is CASSPPGGGETQYF. In DNA form, the CDR3 reads TGTGCCAGCAGCCCCCCCGGGGGGGGAGAGACCCAGTACTTC.

This clonotype appeared a few times. V and J are TRBV27 and TRBJ1-1; 7 bases fit TRBD1. The CDR3 covers 14 residues. J gave up 6 bases and V 2 bases, and 6 bases lay outside the gene matches. Germline CDR1 reads MNHEY; CDR2 reads SMNVEV (reference sequence). CDR3 in amino acids: CASSLPGTDAEAFF. The CDR3 DNA follows: TGTGCCAGCAGTTTACCTGGGACAGACGCTGAAGCTTTCTTT.

At least ten counts were recorded for this clonotype. The chain links TRBV12-3 or TRBV12-4 to TRBJ2-4; no firm D call. The CDR3 is 14 residues long. V gave up 3 bases and J gave up 0 bases, with 6 bases separating them. The CDR3, as DNA: TGTGCCAGCAGTTTCGGCCTAGCCAAAAACATTCAGTACTTC. It specifies CASSFGLAKNIQYF.

The chain links TRBV29-1 to TRBJ2-7; TRBD1 agrees at 8 bases. Germline assignment: CDR1 SQVTM and CDR2 ANQGSEA. This CDR3 spans 13 amino acids. V lost 6 bases, J lost 3 bases, and 7 bases stayed unmatched. CDR3 region: CSVGQGGDYEQYF. Written as DNA, the CDR3 is TGCAGCGTCGGACAGGGCGGCGACTACGAGCAGTACTTC.

The chain joins TRBV6-5 to TRBJ2-5; either TRBD1 or TRBD2 may supply D (5 bases each). Germline lookup yields CDR1 MNHEY and CDR2 SVGAGI. Trimming stripped 0 bases from V and 2 bases from J, with 16 bases between. The CDR3 has 17 amino acids. The CDR3 sequence: CASSYSVGVEGQETQYF. The DNA for the CDR3 is TGTGCCAGCAGTTACTCAGTCGGCGTCGAGGGGCAAGAGACCCAGTACTTC.

The rearrangement joins TRBV20-1 to TRBJ1-2, with unresolved D. The CDR3 totals 14 residues. The germline gives CDR1 DFQATT, CDR2 SNEGSKA (reference sequence). Trimming shortened V by 3 bases and J by 8 bases, and 19 bases separated the two germline ends. CDR3 nucleotides: TGCAGTGCTAGGACCACAGCGAGGGTTCGAGGCTACACCTTC. Protein: CSARTTARVRGYTF.

The V and J genes are TRBV29-1 and TRBJ2-3; tentative D call: TRBD2 (6 bases). V dropped 6 bases and J dropped 1 base, with 14 bases sitting between them. The CDR3 contains 14 residues. The germline gives CDR1 SQVTM, CDR2 ANQGSEA. The CDR3 loop is CSVRTSSGTDTQYF. CDR3 coding DNA: TGCAGCGTAAGAACTAGCTCTGGCACAGATACGCAGTATTTT.

This chain uses TRBV5-1 with TRBJ2-5; 8 nucleotides agree with TRBD2. CDR1 and CDR2 (germline): SGHRS, YFSETQ. Germline trimming cut 0 bases from V and 3 bases from J; bases unmatched to any gene: 1. The CDR3 is 14 amino acids. Written as DNA, the CDR3 is TGCGCCAGCAGCTTGGTCGGGGGGGAAGAGACCCAGTACTTC. This gives the protein CASSLVGGEETQYF.